The rows below give T cell receptor beta chains drawn from one sample of a study of blood T cell repertoires in COVID-19. The repertoire was sequenced with immunoSEQ multiplex PCR; TCRdb's copy has only in-frame clones and lacks some. This table has about 300,000 clones, just under 90% appearing once. Sample: peripheral blood. The receptors come from a woman in her 30s with COVID-19, enrolled during active disease. Each CDR3 is given with its conserved first and last residue. A D gene is named only where the DNA matches it firmly. The size of a clone is reported for some rows only, either as once, few or many, or as a class for expanded clones.

DNA: TGCAGTGCTAGTCGGGAGAACACTGAAGCTTTCTTT; CDR3: CSASRENTEAFF; V: TRBV20-1; D: NA; J: TRBJ1-1; size: once
DNA: TGTGCCAGCAGTACAGGGACGGGCAATCAGCCCCAGCATTTT; CDR3: CASSTGTGNQPQHF; V: TRBV27; D: NA; J: TRBJ1-5; size: NA
DNA: TGCGCCAGCAGCTTGTCCGGGAGGGAGACCGGGGAGCTGTTTTTT; CDR3: CASSLSGRETGELFF; V: TRBV5-1; D: TRBD2; J: TRBJ2-2; size: NA
DNA: TGTGCCAGCGGTGGGGCCCTCGGGGAGCTGTTTTTT; CDR3: CASGGALGELFF; V: TRBV28; D: NA; J: TRBJ2-2; size: many
DNA: TGCGCCAGCAGCTTGGCAAATTCCAGGGGGCAGGGTAATGAGCAGTTCTTC; CDR3: CASSLANSRGQGNEQFF; V: TRBV5-1; D: TRBD1; J: TRBJ2-1; size: NA
DNA: TGTGCCAGACCAGCTGGGGCTCGGCCCACTGAAGCTTTCTTT; CDR3: CARPAGARPTEAFF; V: TRBV21-1; D: NA; J: TRBJ1-1; size: NA
DNA: TGTGCCAGCAGTTTAGCGCAAAAGGGGGAAGCTTTCTTT; CDR3: CASSLAQKGEAFF; V: TRBV12-3/TRBV12-4; D: NA; J: TRBJ1-1; size: NA
DNA: TGTGCCTGGAAAACAGGGGGGGCGTATGGCTACACCTTC; CDR3: CAWKTGGAYGYTF; V: TRBV30; D: TRBD1; J: TRBJ1-2; size: NA
DNA: TGTGCCACCAGCAATATTGCCGGGGATGGCTACACCTTC; CDR3: CATSNIAGDGYTF; V: TRBV15; D: NA; J: TRBJ1-2; size: NA
DNA: TGCAGCGTCCTTGGGCGGAGGGAGAACACTGAAGCTTTCTTT; CDR3: CSVLGRRENTEAFF; V: TRBV29-1; D: NA; J: TRBJ1-1; size: once
DNA: TGTGCCAGCAGCGTAGAAGCAGGGGGTGCAGCTTTCTTT; CDR3: CASSVEAGGAAFF; V: TRBV9; D: TRBD1; J: TRBJ1-1; size: NA
DNA: TGTGCCAGCAGCGTAGGACTAGCGGGGGGGTTTGCAGATACGCAGTATTTT; CDR3: CASSVGLAGGFADTQYF; V: TRBV9; D: TRBD2; J: TRBJ2-3; size: NA
DNA: TGTGCCTGGAGTGACTACCCATTCGGCGAGCAGTACTTC; CDR3: CAWSDYPFGEQYF; V: TRBV30; D: NA; J: TRBJ2-7; size: NA
DNA: TGTGCCAGCTCACGCGACGGGGGGGCCTCATTGGACACCGGGGAGCTGTTTTTT; CDR3: CASSRDGGASLDTGELFF; V: TRBV18; D: TRBD2; J: TRBJ2-2; size: NA
DNA: TGTGCCAGCAGTGAACAGGAAGGGGGCTATGGCTACACCTTC; CDR3: CASSEQEGGYGYTF; V: TRBV2; D: NA; J: TRBJ1-2; size: NA
DNA: TGTGCCAGCAGTTACCCGAAGCAGGGGGGAAGCGGGGAGCTGTTTTTT; CDR3: CASSYPKQGGSGELFF; V: TRBV6-5; D: NA; J: TRBJ2-2; size: NA
DNA: TGTGCCAGCAGCTCCCAAGACAGATTCTCCTACAATGAGCAGTTCTTC; CDR3: CASSSQDRFSYNEQFF; V: TRBV7-3; D: NA; J: TRBJ2-1; size: NA
DNA: TGTGCCAGCAGTTACCGGGGGGATTCACCCCTCCACTTT; CDR3: CASSYRGDSPLHF; V: TRBV6-5; D: NA; J: TRBJ1-6; size: NA
DNA: TGCGCCAGCAGCCTAGGGGCAGCCGCGGGAAGTACTGAAGCTTTCTTT; CDR3: CASSLGAAAGSTEAFF; V: TRBV4-3; D: NA; J: TRBJ1-1; size: NA
DNA: TGTGCCAGCAGCCAAGGACAGGGCCTAAGGCAGCCCCAGCATTTT; CDR3: CASSQGQGLRQPQHF; V: TRBV3-1/TRBV3-2; D: TRBD1; J: TRBJ1-5; size: NA
DNA: TGTGCCAGCAGCAGAGGGACACAATTTTATAGCAATCAGCCCCAGCATTTT; CDR3: CASSRGTQFYSNQPQHF; V: TRBV2; D: NA; J: TRBJ1-5; size: few
DNA: TGTGCCAGCGAAGCGGTAAGCGGGGCCCTAGCGAACACCGGGGAGCTGTTTTTT; CDR3: CASEAVSGALANTGELFF; V: TRBV3-1/TRBV3-2; D: TRBD2; J: TRBJ2-2; size: NA
DNA: TGTGCCAGCAGCTACGGGGTAGGTGGTCAGCCCCAGCATTTT; CDR3: CASSYGVGGQPQHF; V: TRBV5-6; D: NA; J: TRBJ1-5; size: NA
DNA: TGCGCCAGCAGCTTGCGGACAGGTTTGAACACTGAAGCTTTCTTT; CDR3: CASSLRTGLNTEAFF; V: TRBV5-1; D: TRBD1; J: TRBJ1-1; size: NA
DNA: TGTGCCAGCTCAGGGGACAGCTACGAGCAGTACTTC; CDR3: CASSGDSYEQYF; V: TRBV18; D: TRBD1; J: TRBJ2-7; size: NA
DNA: TGTGCCAGCAGTTACTATAGTTCAGACTTGAACACTGAAGCTTTCTTT; CDR3: CASSYYSSDLNTEAFF; V: TRBV6-5; D: NA; J: TRBJ1-1; size: NA
DNA: TGTGCCAGCAGCTTCCGGAACTATCGCACAGATACGCAGTATTTT; CDR3: CASSFRNYRTDTQYF; V: TRBV11-2; D: NA; J: TRBJ2-3; size: NA
DNA: TGTGCCAGCAGTAAAAGGGGACAGGGCCCTCATCAGCCCCAGCATTTT; CDR3: CASSKRGQGPHQPQHF; V: TRBV6-2/TRBV6-3; D: TRBD1; J: TRBJ1-5; size: NA
DNA: TGCAGCGTTGAAGCTAGCGGGAACACTGAAGCTTTCTTT; CDR3: CSVEASGNTEAFF; V: TRBV29-1; D: NA; J: TRBJ1-1; size: once
DNA: TGTGCCCGGACCACAGGGTACTTGTCCGAGCAGTACTTC; CDR3: CARTTGYLSEQYF; V: TRBV30; D: NA; J: TRBJ2-7; size: NA
DNA: TGTGCCAGCAGTCAGGCCCAGGGCAGGGCAGATACGCAGTATTTT; CDR3: CASSQAQGRADTQYF; V: TRBV6-5; D: NA; J: TRBJ2-3; size: once
DNA: TGTGCCACCAGCAGGTCCCGACAGGGACACTATGGCTACACCTTC; CDR3: CATSRSRQGHYGYTF; V: TRBV15; D: TRBD1; J: TRBJ1-2; size: NA
DNA: TGTGCCAGTACCCCGACAGCGAGCTCCTATAATTCACCCCTCCACTTT; CDR3: CASTPTASSYNSPLHF; V: TRBV19; D: NA; J: TRBJ1-6; size: NA